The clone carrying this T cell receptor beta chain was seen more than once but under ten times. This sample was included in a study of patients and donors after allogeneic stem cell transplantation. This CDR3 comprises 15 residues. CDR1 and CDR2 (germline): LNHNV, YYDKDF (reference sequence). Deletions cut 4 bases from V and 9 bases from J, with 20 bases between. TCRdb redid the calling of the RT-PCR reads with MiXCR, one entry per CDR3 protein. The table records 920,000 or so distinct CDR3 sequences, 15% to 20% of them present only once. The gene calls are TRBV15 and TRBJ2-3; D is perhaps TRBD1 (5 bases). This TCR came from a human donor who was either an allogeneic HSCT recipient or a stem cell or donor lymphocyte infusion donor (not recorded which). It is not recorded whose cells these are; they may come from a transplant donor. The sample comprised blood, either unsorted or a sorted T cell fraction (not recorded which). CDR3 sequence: CATSIQGDLEKTQYF. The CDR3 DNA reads TGTGCCACCAGCATTCAGGGTGATCTGGAGAAAACGCAGTATTTT.